These 18 T cell receptor beta chains were sequenced from one sample in a study of blood T cells in healthy people across ages. Together with a sample-barcoded 5' primer, a J-beta primer mix was included in a second PCR lasting about 6 to 11 cycles. Using its own MiXCR run on the 5' RACE reads, TCRdb lists one record per CDR3 protein. Of about 640,000 distinct CDR3 sequences in the sample, roughly 58% were seen once. The specimen sequenced was blood. The receptor set was obtained from a man aged 55-75 years in good health.

This clonotype was observed a few times. The chain recombines TRBV10-3 with TRBJ1-1; D is possibly TRBD1 (6 bases). Looked up from germline, CDR1 is ENHRY and CDR2 is SYGVKD. The V end was cut by 3 bases, the J end by 2 bases, with 10 bases between. The CDR3 is 14 amino acids. The CDR3 sequence: CAISDRGHNTEAFF. As DNA, the CDR3 is TGTGCCATCAGTGACAGGGGACATAACACTGAAGCTTTCTTT.

The V call is TRBV12-3 or TRBV12-4, the J call TRBJ2-2; D not resolved. The V end lost 3 bases, the J end lost 0 bases, and 8 bases lay between the germline ends. The CDR3 contains 15 residues. DNA of the CDR3: TGTGCCAGCAGTTTGCGGCGGTCGAACACCGGGGAGCTGTTTTTT. Its protein is CASSLRRSNTGELFF.

This sequence joins TRBV5-1 and TRBJ2-5; 9 bases are shared with TRBD2. Germline assignment: CDR1 SGHRS and CDR2 YFSETQ. The V segment lost 4 bases and the J segment 7 bases; nucleotides outside the gene matches: 26. The CDR3 length is 20 residues. The CDR3, as DNA: TGCGCCAGCAGCCCTAGGGAGACTAGCGGACTGCCTACCCCAAGAGGGACCCAGTACTTC. It codes for CASSPRETSGLPTPRGTQYF.

This clonotype was found a few times. The rearrangement joins TRBV15 to TRBJ2-4; D assignment may be TRBD1 or TRBD2 (5 bases each). V was pared by 3 bases and J by 0 bases, with 15 bases between. The CDR3 has 17 amino acids. Germline V CDR1 and CDR2: LNHNV, YYDKDF (reference sequence). The CDR3 DNA reads as TGTGCCACCAGCAGTCGGGGACCCGGAGGAGCCAAAAACATTCAGTACTTC. Translating it yields CATSSRGPGGAKNIQYF.

This chain connects TRBV3-1 to TRBJ1-2; 9 positions agree with TRBD1. In germline, CDR1 is LGHDT, CDR2 YNNKEL (reference sequence). The CDR3 length is 16 residues. V shed 5 bases, J shed 2 bases, and the junction held 9 bases outside the gene matches. The CDR3 DNA follows: TGTGCCAGCAGCAGAGAATTCGACAGGGGGAACTATGGCTACACCTTC. It encodes CASSREFDRGNYGYTF.

This chain joins TRBV6-1 and TRBJ2-5; TRBD1 aligns across 8 bases. J lost 0 bases, V lost 8 bases, and 5 bases had no gene match. Germline CDR1 and CDR2: MNHNS and SASEGT. The CDR3 has 14 amino acids. The CDR3 DNA reads TGTGCCAGCTGGGACAGGACGTACCAAGAGACCCAGTACTTC. Amino acid sequence: CASWDRTYQETQYF.

The chain carries TRBV29-1 and TRBJ1-1, with D uncertain. The CDR3 consists of 14 residues. CDR1 and CDR2 (germline): SQVTM, ANQGSEA. The V and J ends lost 3 bases and 0 bases respectively, with 11 bases between them. CDR3 nucleotide sequence: TGCAGCGTTGACCCGAATCAGATGAACACTGAAGCTTTCTTT. Encoded protein: CSVDPNQMNTEAFF.

The sample holds a few counts of this clonotype. V gene TRBV7-2 combines with J gene TRBJ2-7, with D possibly being TRBD2 (7 bases). Trimming removed 5 bases at V and 1 base at J, with 15 bases between. CDR3 size: 15 residues. Germline V gives CDR1 SGHTA, CDR2 FQGNSA. The CDR3 here is CASSPPGGLSYEQYF. The CDR3 nucleotides are TGTGCCAGCAGCCCCCCCGGGGGGCTGTCCTACGAGCAGTACTTC.

This clonotype was observed a handful of times. The chain couples TRBV4-2 to TRBJ2-1; 12 bases line up with TRBD2. V lost 1 base and J lost 4; bases outside the gene matches: 8. Germline V lookup: CDR1 LGHNA, CDR2 YNFKEQ. The CDR3 contains 18 residues. This CDR3 is CASSQALAGGPLYNEQFF. The CDR3 DNA sequence: TGTGCCAGCAGCCAAGCCCTAGCGGGGGGGCCTTTGTACAATGAGCAGTTCTTC.

This clonotype appeared a few times. The V and J genes are TRBV7-2 and TRBJ1-2; TRBD1 agrees at 8 bases. There are 14 residues in the CDR3. Germline V gene data show CDR1 as SGHTA and CDR2 as FQGNSA. The V and J ends lost 5 bases and 5 bases, in that order; junction bases with no gene match: 7. CDR3 protein: CASSPGGSGYGYTF. The CDR3, as DNA: TGTGCCAGCAGCCCAGGGGGCTCGGGGTATGGCTACACCTTC.

Note on this clonotype: An end of the junction differs from the germline gene, which may be a read error. The genes are TRBV4-2 and TRBJ2-5, with 7 bases matching TRBD1. Germline V gene data show CDR1 as LGHNA and CDR2 as YNFKEQ. This CDR3 spans 14 amino acids. The CDR3 spells CTSSQALTGETQYF. Written as DNA, the CDR3 is TGTACCAGCAGCCAAGCCTTGACAGGGGAGACCCAGTACTTC.

This chain connects TRBV3-1 to TRBJ1-6; TRBD1 aligns across 8 bases. CDR1 is LGHDT and CDR2 is YNNKEL in the germline V gene (reference sequence). Losses at the gene ends were 2 bases for V and 9 bases for J; bases not matched to a gene: 0. The CDR3 spans 13 residues. The CDR3 loop reads CASSQQGASPLHF. DNA of the CDR3: TGTGCCAGCAGCCAACAGGGGGCTTCACCCCTCCACTTT.

J is TRBJ1-3 and V is TRBV25-1; D remains unclear. The CDR3 extends over 17 amino acids. V was cut by 4 bases and J by 0 bases, with 16 bases left in between. The germline V gene encodes CDR1 MGHDK and CDR2 SYGVNS. In nucleotides, the CDR3 is TGTGCCAGCAGTGTCAACCTACGGCTAACCTCTGGAAACACCATATATTTT. Translated, it gives CASSVNLRLTSGNTIYF.

The chain's CDR3 is CASSSGQGAGEQFF. CDR3 in DNA: TGTGCCAGCAGTTCCGGGCAGGGGGCGGGTGAGCAGTTCTTC. V and J are TRBV12-3 or TRBV12-4 and TRBJ2-1; 8 nucleotides align to TRBD1. V gave up 4 bases and J gave up 9 bases; unmatched junction bases: 8. The CDR3 is made up of 14 amino acids.

The chain couples TRBV12-3 or TRBV12-4 to TRBJ1-6; 7 bases map to TRBD1. Losses at the gene ends were 4 bases for V and 8 bases for J; bases not matched to a gene: 5. CDR3 length: 14 amino acids. CDR3 sequence reads: CASSSQGIDSPLHF. CDR3 bases: TGTGCCAGCAGTTCACAGGGGATTGATTCACCCCTCCACTTT.

The chain uses TRBV6-2 or TRBV6-3 and TRBJ2-7; TRBD2 is a possible D gene (6 bases). Trimming took 2 bases from V and 2 from J, leaving 10 bases between them. Germline CDR1 reads MNHEY; CDR2 reads SVGEGT. The CDR3 contains 14 residues. The CDR3 DNA follows: TGTGCCAGCAGTTACGGGGGGTTCACCTACGAGCAGTACTTC. Translated, it gives CASSYGGFTYEQYF.

The chain is built from TRBV28 and TRBJ1-1, with D uncertain. The CDR3 spans 11 residues. The germline CDR1 and CDR2 sequences are MDHEN and SYDVKM. This chain's CDR3 is CEVSWGGEAFF. In nucleotides, the CDR3 is TGTGAGGTGTCCTGGGGAGGTGAAGCTTTCTTT.

This clonotype was recorded only once. The V gene is TRBV13, the J gene TRBJ1-4; a weak D match, TRBD1 (5 bases). Germline CDR1 is PRHDT and CDR2 is FYEKMQ (reference sequence). V lost 4 bases and J lost 10, with 10 bases in between. This CDR3 is 12 amino acids long. The CDR3: CASSSPGGKLFF. As DNA, the CDR3 is TGTGCCAGCAGCTCTCCCGGGGGAAAACTGTTTTTT.